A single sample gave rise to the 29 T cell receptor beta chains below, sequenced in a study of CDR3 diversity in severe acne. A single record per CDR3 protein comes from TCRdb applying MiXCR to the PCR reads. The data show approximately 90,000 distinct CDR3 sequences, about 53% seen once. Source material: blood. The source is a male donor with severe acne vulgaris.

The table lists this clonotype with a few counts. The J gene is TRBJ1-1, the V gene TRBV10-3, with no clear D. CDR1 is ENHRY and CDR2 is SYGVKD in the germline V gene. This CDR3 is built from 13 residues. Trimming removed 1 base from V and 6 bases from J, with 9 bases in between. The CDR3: CAISELREAEAFF. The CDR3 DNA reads TGTGCCATCAGTGAGTTGAGGGAGGCTGAAGCTTTCTTT.

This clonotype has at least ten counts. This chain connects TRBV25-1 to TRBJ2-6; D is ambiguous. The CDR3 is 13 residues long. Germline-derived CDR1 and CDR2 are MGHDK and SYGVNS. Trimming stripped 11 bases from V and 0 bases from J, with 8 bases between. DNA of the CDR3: TGTGCCGCAGGATTCTCTGGGGCCAACGTCCTGACTTTC. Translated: CAAGFSGANVLTF.

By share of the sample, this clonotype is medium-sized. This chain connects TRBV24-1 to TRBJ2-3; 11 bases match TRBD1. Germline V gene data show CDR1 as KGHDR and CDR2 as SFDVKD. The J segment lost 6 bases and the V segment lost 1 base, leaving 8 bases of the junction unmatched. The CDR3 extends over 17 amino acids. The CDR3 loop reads CATSDFRRDRGRDTQYF. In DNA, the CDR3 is TGTGCCACCAGTGATTTCCGCCGGGACAGGGGGAGGGATACGCAGTATTTT.

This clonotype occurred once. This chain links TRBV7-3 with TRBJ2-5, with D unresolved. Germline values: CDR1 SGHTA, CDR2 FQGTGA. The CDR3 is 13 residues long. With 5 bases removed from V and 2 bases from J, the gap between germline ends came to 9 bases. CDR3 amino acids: CASSLTKQETQYF. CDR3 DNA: TGTGCCAGCAGCCTTACAAAACAAGAGACCCAGTACTTC.

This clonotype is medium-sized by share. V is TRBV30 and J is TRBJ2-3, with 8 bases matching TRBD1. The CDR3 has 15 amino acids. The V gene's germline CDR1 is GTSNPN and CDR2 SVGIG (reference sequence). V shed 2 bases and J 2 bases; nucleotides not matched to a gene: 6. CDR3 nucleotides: TGTGCCTGGAGTTCGAGACAGGGGTTCACAGATACGCAGTATTTT. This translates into CAWSSRQGFTDTQYF.

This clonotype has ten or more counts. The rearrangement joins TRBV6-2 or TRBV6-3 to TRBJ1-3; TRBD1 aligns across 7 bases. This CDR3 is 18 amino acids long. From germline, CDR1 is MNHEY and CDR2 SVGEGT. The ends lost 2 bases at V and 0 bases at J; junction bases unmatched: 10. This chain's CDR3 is CASSYGFATGSSGNTIYF. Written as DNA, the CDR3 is TGTGCCAGCAGTTACGGTTTCGCGACAGGGAGCTCTGGAAACACCATATATTTT.

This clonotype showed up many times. CDR3 sequence (DNA): TGCAGCACCACGACAGCAGCTAACTATGGCTACACCTTC. Translating it yields CSTTTAANYGYTF. The rearrangement uses TRBV29-1 and TRBJ1-2; tentative D call: TRBD1 (5 bases). The germline gives CDR1 SQVTM, CDR2 ANQGSEA. The V end was cut by 8 bases, the J end by 0 bases, with 13 bases between. The CDR3 has 13 amino acids. The entire variable domain, with the rest obtained from reference TRBV29-1 and TRBJ1-2, is as follows: SAVISQKPSRDICQRGTSLTIQCQVDSQVTMMFWYRQQPGQSLTLIATANQGSEATYESGFVIDKFPISRPNLTFSTLTVSNMSPEDSSIYLCSTTTAANYGYTFGSGTRLTVV.

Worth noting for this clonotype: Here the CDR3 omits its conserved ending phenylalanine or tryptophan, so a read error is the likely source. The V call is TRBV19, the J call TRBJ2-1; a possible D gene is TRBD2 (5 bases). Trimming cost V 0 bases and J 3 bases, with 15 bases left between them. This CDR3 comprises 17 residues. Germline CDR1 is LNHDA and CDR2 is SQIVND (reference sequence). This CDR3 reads CASSIDRAEAGYNEQFI. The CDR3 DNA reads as TGTGCCAGTAGTATAGACCGAGCGGAGGCGGGCTACAATGAGCAGTTCATC.

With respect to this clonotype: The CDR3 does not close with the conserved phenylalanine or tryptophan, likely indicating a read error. CDR3 sequence (DNA): TGTGCCAGCGCTAACACTGAAGCTTTCTCT. Protein product: CASANTEAFS. This chain links TRBV7-9 with TRBJ1-1; D uncertain. CDR3 size: 10 residues. The V gene's germline CDR1 is SEHNR and CDR2 FQNEAQ (reference sequence). V lost 8 bases to trimming and J lost 2 bases, with 3 bases between them.

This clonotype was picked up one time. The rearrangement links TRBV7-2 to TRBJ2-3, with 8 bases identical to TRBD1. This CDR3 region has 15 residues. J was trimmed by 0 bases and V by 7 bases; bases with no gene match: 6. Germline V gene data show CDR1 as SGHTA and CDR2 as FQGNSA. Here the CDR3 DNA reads TGTGCCAGCAACACAGGGGGGACTAGCACAGATACGCAGTATTTT. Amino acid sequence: CASNTGGTSTDTQYF.

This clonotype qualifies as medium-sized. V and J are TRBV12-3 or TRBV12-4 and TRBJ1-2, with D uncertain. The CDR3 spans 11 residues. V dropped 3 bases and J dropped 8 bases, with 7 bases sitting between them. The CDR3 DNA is TGTGCCAGCAGTTTCGGGGTCGGCTACACCTTC. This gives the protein CASSFGVGYTF.

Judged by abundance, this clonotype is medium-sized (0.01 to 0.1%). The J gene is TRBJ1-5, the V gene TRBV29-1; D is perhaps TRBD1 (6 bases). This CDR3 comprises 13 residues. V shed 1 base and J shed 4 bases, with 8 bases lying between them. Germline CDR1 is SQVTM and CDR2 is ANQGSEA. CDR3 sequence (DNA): TGCAGCGTTGAAGGAGGGGGAAATCAGCCCCAGCATTTT. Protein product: CSVEGGGNQPQHF.

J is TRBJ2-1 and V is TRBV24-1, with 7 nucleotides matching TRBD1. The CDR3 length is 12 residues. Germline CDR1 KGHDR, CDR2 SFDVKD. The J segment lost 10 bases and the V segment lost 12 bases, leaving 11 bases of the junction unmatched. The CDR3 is CASRQGIAEQFF. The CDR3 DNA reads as TGTGCCTCGAGACAGGGCATCGCGGAGCAGTTCTTC.

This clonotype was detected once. The DNA of the CDR3 is TGTGCCAGCAGCCGGCTGCTAGCGGGAGTTGCCGGGGAGCTGTTTTTT. Its protein product is CASSRLLAGVAGELFF. The chain carries TRBV7-2 and TRBJ2-2; 10 bases match TRBD2. Germline V gene data show CDR1 as SGHTA and CDR2 as FQGNSA. The CDR3 has 16 residues. The trim removed 5 bases at V and 6 bases at J, leaving 9 bases unmatched.

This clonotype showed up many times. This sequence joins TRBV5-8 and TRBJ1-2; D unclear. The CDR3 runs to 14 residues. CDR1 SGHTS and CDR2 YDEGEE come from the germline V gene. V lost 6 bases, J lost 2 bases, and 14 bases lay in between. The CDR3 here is CASTNGPKNYGYTF. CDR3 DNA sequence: TGTGCCAGCACGAACGGGCCTAAGAACTATGGCTACACCTTC.

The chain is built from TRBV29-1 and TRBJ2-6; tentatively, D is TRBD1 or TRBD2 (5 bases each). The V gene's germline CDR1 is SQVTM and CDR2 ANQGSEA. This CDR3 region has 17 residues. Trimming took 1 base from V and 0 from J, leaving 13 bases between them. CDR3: CSVEVGDHRSGANVLTF. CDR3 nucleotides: TGCAGCGTTGAAGTAGGGGACCATCGCTCTGGGGCCAACGTCCTGACTTTC. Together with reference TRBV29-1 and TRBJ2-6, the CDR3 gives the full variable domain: SAVISQKPSRDICQRGTSLTIQCQVDSQVTMMFWYRQQPGQSLTLIATANQGSEATYESGFVIDKFPISRPNLTFSTLTVSNMSPEDSSIYLCSVEVGDHRSGANVLTFGAGSRLTVL.

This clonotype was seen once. The CDR3 coding sequence is TGCAGTGCTTCTTCGGGAGCGGGGGACACTGAAGCTTTCTTT. Its translation is CSASSGAGDTEAFF. The J gene is TRBJ1-1, the V gene TRBV20-1; a possible D gene is TRBD1 (5 bases). Germline lookup yields CDR1 DFQATT and CDR2 SNEGSKA (reference sequence). Trimming stripped 5 bases from V and 3 bases from J, with 16 bases between. CDR3 length equals 14 residues.

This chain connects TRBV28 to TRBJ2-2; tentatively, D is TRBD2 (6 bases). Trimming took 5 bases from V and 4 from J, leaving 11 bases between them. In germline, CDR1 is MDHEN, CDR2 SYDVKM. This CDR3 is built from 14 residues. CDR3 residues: CASSQLASTGELFF. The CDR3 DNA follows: TGTGCCAGCAGTCAACTAGCAAGCACCGGGGAGCTGTTTTTT. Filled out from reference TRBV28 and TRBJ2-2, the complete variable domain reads DVKVTQSSRYLVKRTGEKVFLECVQDMDHENMFWYRQDPGLGLRLIYFSYDVKMKEKGDIPEGYSVSREKKERFSLILESASTNQTSMYLCASSQLASTGELFFGEGSRLTVL.

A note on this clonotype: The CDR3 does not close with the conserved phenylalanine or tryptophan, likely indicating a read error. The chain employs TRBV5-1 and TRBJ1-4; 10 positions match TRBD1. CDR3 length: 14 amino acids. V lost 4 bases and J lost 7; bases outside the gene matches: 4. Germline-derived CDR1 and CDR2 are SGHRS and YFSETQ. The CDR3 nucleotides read TGCGCCAGCAGCGTGACAGGGGGCGGTGAAAAACTGTTTCTT. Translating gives CASSVTGGGEKLFL.

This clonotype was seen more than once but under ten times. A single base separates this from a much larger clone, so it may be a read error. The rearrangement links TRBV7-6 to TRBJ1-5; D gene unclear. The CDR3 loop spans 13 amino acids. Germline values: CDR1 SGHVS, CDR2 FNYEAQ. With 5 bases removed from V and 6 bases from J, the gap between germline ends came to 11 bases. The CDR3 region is CASSVGGSQPQHF. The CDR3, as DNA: TGTGCCAGCAGCGTCGGAGGCAGTCAGCCCCAGCATTTT.

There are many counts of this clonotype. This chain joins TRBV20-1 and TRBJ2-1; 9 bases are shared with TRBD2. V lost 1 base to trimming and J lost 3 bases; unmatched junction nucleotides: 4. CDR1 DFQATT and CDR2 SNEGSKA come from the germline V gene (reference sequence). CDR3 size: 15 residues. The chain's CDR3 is CSARGGGRDYNEQFF. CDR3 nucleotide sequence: TGCAGTGCTAGAGGGGGCGGGAGGGACTACAATGAGCAGTTCTTC.

The CDR3 is CASSLLGRELYSNQPQHF. The CDR3 region has the DNA TGTGCCAGTAGTCTCCTAGGAAGGGAGCTATATAGCAATCAGCCCCAGCATTTT. The gene calls are TRBV19 and TRBJ1-5; D is undetermined. Germline CDR1 LNHDA, CDR2 SQIVND (reference sequence). CDR3 length: 18 amino acids. V lost 5 bases and J lost 0, with 20 bases in between.

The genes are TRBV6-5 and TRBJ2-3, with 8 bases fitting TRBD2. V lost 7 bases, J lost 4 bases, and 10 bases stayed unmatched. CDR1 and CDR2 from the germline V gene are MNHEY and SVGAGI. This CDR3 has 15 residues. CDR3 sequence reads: CASTGGAFDADTQYF. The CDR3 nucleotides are TGTGCCAGCACCGGGGGGGCCTTCGACGCAGATACGCAGTATTTT.

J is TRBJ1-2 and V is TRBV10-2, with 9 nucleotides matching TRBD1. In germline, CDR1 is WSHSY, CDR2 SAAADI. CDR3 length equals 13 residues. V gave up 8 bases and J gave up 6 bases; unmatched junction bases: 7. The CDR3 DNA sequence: TGCGCCAGCGGTACAGGGGGCGGCGATGGCTACACCTTC. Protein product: CASGTGGGDGYTF.

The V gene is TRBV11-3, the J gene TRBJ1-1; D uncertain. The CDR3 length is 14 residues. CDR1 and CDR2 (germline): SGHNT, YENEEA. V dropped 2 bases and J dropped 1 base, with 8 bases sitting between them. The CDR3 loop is CASSLRGKNTEAFF. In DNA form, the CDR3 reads TGTGCCAGCAGCTTACGAGGGAAGAACACTGAAGCTTTCTTT.

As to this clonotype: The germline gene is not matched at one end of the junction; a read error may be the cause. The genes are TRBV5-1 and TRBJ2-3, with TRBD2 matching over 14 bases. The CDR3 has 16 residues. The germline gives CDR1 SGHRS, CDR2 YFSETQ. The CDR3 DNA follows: TGTGCCAGCAGTTCCCGACTAGCGGGAGGGTTGGATACGCAGTATTTT. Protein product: CASSSRLAGGLDTQYF.

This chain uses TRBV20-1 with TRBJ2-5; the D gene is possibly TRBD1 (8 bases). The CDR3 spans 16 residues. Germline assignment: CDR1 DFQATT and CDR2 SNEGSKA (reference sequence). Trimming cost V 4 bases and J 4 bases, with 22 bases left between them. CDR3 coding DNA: TGCAGTGCTATCCCCATCGGACAGGGAGGGCGAGAGACCCAGTACTTC. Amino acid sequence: CSAIPIGQGGRETQYF.

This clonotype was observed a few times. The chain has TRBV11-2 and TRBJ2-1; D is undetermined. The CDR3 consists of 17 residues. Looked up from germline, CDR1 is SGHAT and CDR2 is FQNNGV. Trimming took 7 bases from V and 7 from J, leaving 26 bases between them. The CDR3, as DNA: TGTGCCAGCACCTCTCCAGACTTTGGCTCAAATGGGAATGAGCAGTTCTTC. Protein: CASTSPDFGSNGNEQFF.

The DNA for the CDR3 is TGTGCCAGCAGCCGCCGGGAGAATGGCGCAGATACGCAGTATTTT. Protein product: CASSRRENGADTQYF. The gene calls are TRBV3-1 and TRBJ2-3; perhaps TRBD2 as D (6 bases). This CDR3 has 15 residues. Trimming pared 4 bases from V and 4 bases from J, leaving 15 bases between. Germline values: CDR1 LGHDT, CDR2 YNNKEL (reference sequence).